These T cell receptor beta chains were read from a single sample in a study of blood T cell repertoires in COVID-19. The table came from immunoSEQ multiplex PCR; TCRdb's copy has only in-frame clones and leaves some out. The repertoire holds approximately 89,000 clones, with around four fifths as singletons. The sequenced material came from peripheral blood. The receptors derive from a woman in her sixties or seventies with active or convalescent COVID-19. CDR3s include the opening cysteine and the closing phenylalanine or tryptophan. A D gene is named only where the DNA matches it firmly. Some rows mark clone size as missing; the rest say once, few, many or name a class of expanded clone.

J gene | V gene | D gene | clone size | CDR3 protein | CDR3 DNA
TRBJ2-7 | TRBV2 | - | - | CASREPETDYEQYF | TGTGCCAGCAGGGAGCCTGAGACAGACTACGAGCAGTACTTC
TRBJ2-7 | TRBV13 | - | - | CASSLSEPSYEQYF | TGTGCCAGCAGCTTGAGCGAACCGAGCTACGAGCAGTACTTC
TRBJ1-1 | TRBV6-2/TRBV6-3 | - | - | CASSYQGNTEAFF | TGTGCCAGCAGTTACCAGGGGAACACTGAAGCTTTCTTT
TRBJ1-2 | TRBV5-6 | - | - | CASSWGDGYTF | TGTGCCAGCAGCTGGGGGGACGGCTACACCTTC
TRBJ2-3 | TRBV14 | - | - | CASSQLQIPYTQYF | TGTGCCAGCAGCCAACTACAGATTCCATATACGCAGTATTTT
TRBJ2-3 | TRBV14 | - | - | CASSQSSITDTQYF | TGTGCCAGCAGCCAGAGTAGCATCACAGATACGCAGTATTTT
TRBJ2-2 | TRBV3-1/TRBV3-2 | TRBD2 | - | CASRGRRGTSNTGELFF | TGTGCCAGCAGGGGGAGGCGGGGGACCTCGAACACCGGGGAGCTGTTTTTT
TRBJ2-1 | TRBV4-2 | TRBD2 | - | CASSQDLIAGATHNEQFF | TGTGCCAGCAGCCAAGACCTCATAGCGGGGGCGACACACAATGAGCAGTTCTTC
TRBJ1-2 | TRBV6-2/TRBV6-3 | TRBD1 | once | CASSYSSGGYGYTF | TGTGCCAGCAGTTACTCCTCAGGGGGATATGGCTACACCTTC
TRBJ1-5 | TRBV9 | TRBD1 | - | CASSVGLGQGGNQPQHF | TGTGCCAGCAGCGTAGGCCTAGGACAGGGGGGCAATCAGCCCCAGCATTTT
TRBJ1-1 | TRBV3-1/TRBV3-2 | - | few | CASSKGGSAFF | TGTGCCAGCAGCAAGGGAGGATCAGCTTTCTTT
TRBJ2-1 | TRBV6-5 | TRBD2 | - | CASSQRGDPYNEQFF | TGTGCCAGCAGCCAGCGGGGGGACCCCTACAATGAGCAGTTCTTC
TRBJ2-5 | TRBV24-1 | - | few | CATSDSLSGETQYF | TGTGCCACCAGTGATTCTTTGTCGGGTGAGACCCAGTACTTC
TRBJ2-1 | TRBV7-2 | - | - | CASSRGGGAVPSSYNEQFF | TGTGCCAGCAGCCGCGGAGGGGGGGCTGTTCCAAGCTCCTACAATGAGCAGTTCTTC
TRBJ1-2 | TRBV11-2 | - | - | CASSPTDNYGYTF | TGTGCCAGCAGCCCCACAGACAACTATGGCTACACCTTC